This TCR beta chain originates from a study of regulatory T cells in long-lasting Graves disease. Study findings and constraints: Persistent disease favored TRBV28, TRBJ1-2 and TRBJ2-5.

Construction of TCR beta libraries relied on iRepertoire HTBI primers and on Arm-PCR targeting CDR3 regions. Each CDR3 protein gets one entry after TCRdb re-called the multiplex PCR reads with MiXCR. Altogether around 250,000 distinct CDR3 sequences are present, 20% being singletons, with the ten largest covering roughly 13%. In germline, CDR1 is LNHNV, CDR2 YYDKDF (reference sequence). V gave up 5 bases and J gave up 6 bases; unmatched junction bases: 5. The CDR3 consists of 14 residues. Time point described: newly diagnosed GD, antithyroid drugs for less than 3 months. Generation of the TCR library employed RNA extracted from PBMCs. Diagnosis followed American Thyroid Association guidelines for Graves' disease. This clonotype occurred many times. Its matching antigen is unknown.

This clonotype was obtained from a female donor with Graves disease. Source: peripheral blood mononuclear cells (PBMCs), taken at new diagnosis, from a patient treated with antithyroid drugs. The V and J genes are TRBV15 and TRBJ2-1; the match to TRBD2 covers 9 bases. CDR3 sequence (DNA): TGTGCCACCAGCTACGCGGGGGGGTTCAATGAGCAGTTCTTC. It encodes CATSYAGGFNEQFF.